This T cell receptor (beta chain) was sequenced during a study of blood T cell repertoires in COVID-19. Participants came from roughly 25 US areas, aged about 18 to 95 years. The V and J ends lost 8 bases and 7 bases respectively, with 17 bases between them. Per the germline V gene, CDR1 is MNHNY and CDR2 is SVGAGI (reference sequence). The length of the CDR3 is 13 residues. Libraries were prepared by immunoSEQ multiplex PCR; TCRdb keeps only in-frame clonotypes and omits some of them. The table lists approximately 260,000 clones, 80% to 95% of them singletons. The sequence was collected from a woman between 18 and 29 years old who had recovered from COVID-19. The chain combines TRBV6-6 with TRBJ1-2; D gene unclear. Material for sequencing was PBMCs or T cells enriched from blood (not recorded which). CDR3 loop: CASEPGGLGGYTF. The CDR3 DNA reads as TGTGCCAGCGAGCCCGGCGGGTTAGGTGGCTACACCTTC.